The 7 T cell receptor beta chains below all came from one sample that was sequenced in a study of T cell responses to AZD1222 COVID-19 vaccine (dated by TCRdb to the early 2020s). The sample's time point label is to be understood as: about 28 days (+/-7) after the second vaccine dose. Receptor libraries were prepared by the immunoSEQ multiplex PCR assay. Not all clones reach the TCRdb copy of this immuneACCESS table, which keeps in-frame sequences only. Checked studies attribute under half of the gap to unresolved V genes and leave the rest unexplained. The table for this sample lists approximately 100,000 clones; 70% to 90% of them were counted only once. The leading ten clones occupy 10% of the sample. Sequencing used peripheral blood, obtained 28 days after the second AZD1222 dose. The receptors stem from an adult who received the AZD1222 COVID-19 vaccine.

The chain couples TRBV5-1 to TRBJ2-3; D gene uncertain. Trimming shortened V by 0 bases and J by 5 bases, and 4 bases separated the two germline ends. Germline values: CDR1 SGHRS, CDR2 YFSETQ. The CDR3 runs to 12 residues. The CDR3 sequence: CASSLEVDTQYF. As DNA, the CDR3 is TGCGCCAGCAGCTTGGAGGTAGATACGCAGTATTTT.

This rearrangement joins TRBV18 to TRBJ2-5; 15 positions match TRBD2. Germline V lookup: CDR1 KGHSH, CDR2 LQKENI. The junction had 3 bases not matched to a gene; V was cut back by 3 bases and J by 4 bases. This CDR3 has 16 residues. Here the CDR3 reads CASSPGTSGRRETQYF. The CDR3 coding sequence is TGTGCCAGCTCACCCGGGACTAGCGGGAGGCGAGAGACCCAGTACTTC.

This chain links TRBV7-8 with TRBJ1-2; 7 bases line up with TRBD1. The CDR3 has 15 residues. The J segment lost 3 bases and the V segment lost 5 bases, leaving 9 bases of the junction unmatched. From germline, CDR1 is SGHVS and CDR2 FQNEAQ. CDR3 in amino acids: CASSSGDRNYYGYTF. CDR3 nucleotides: TGTGCCAGCAGCAGCGGGGACAGAAATTACTATGGCTACACCTTC.

The chain recombines TRBV29-1 with TRBJ1-1; possible D gene TRBD1, 5 bases. The CDR3 sequence is 12 residues long. The germline V gene has CDR1 SQVTM and CDR2 ANQGSEA. Trimming pared 6 bases from V and 0 bases from J, leaving 8 bases between. CDR3 DNA sequence: TGCAGCGTGAGGGACTTGAACACTGAAGCTTTCTTT. It yields the protein CSVRDLNTEAFF. The full variable domain, completed using reference TRBV29-1 and TRBJ1-1, is SAVISQKPSRDICQRGTSLTIQCQVDSQVTMMFWYRQQPGQSLTLIATANQGSEATYESGFVIDKFPISRPNLTFSTLTVSNMSPEDSSIYLCSVRDLNTEAFFGQGTRLTVV.

This clone appeared a single time. This chain joins TRBV7-3 and TRBJ2-1, with D possibly matching TRBD1 (6 bases). The CDR3 has 13 amino acids. Germline CDR1 reads SGHTA; CDR2 reads FQGTGA. V was pared by 8 bases and J by 9 bases, with 17 bases between. This CDR3 reads CASGRGDSGEQFF. In DNA form, the CDR3 reads TGTGCCAGCGGCAGGGGAGACTCGGGTGAGCAGTTCTTC.

The chain links TRBV30 to TRBJ2-7; unclear D gene. Trimming pared 3 bases from V and 6 bases from J, leaving 15 bases between. The CDR3 is made up of 13 amino acids. The germline CDR1 and CDR2 sequences are GTSNPN and SVGIG (reference sequence). CDR3 in amino acids: CAWRASPFPEQYF. DNA for the CDR3: TGTGCCTGGAGGGCCTCTCCATTCCCCGAGCAGTACTTC.

The chain carries TRBV6-2 or TRBV6-3 and TRBJ2-4; 8 nucleotides agree with TRBD1. CDR1 and CDR2 (germline): MNHEY, SVGEGT. This CDR3 is built from 11 residues. With 6 bases clipped from V and 12 bases from J, the junction kept 4 bases outside the gene matches. For the CDR3, the DNA is TGTGCCAGCAGCGGACAGGGACCTCAGTACTTC. It yields the protein CASSGQGPQYF.